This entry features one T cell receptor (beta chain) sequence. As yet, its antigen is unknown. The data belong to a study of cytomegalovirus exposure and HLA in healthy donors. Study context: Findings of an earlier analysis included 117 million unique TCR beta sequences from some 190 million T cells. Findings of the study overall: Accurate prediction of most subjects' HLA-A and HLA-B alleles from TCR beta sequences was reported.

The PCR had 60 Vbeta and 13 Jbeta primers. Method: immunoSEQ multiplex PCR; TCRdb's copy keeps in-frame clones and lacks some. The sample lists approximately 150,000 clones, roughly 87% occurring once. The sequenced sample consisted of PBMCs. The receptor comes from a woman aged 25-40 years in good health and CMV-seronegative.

The DNA of the CDR3 is TGTGCCAGCAGCTCCCTAAACGAGCAGTACTTC. Protein sequence: CASSSLNEQYF. The rearrangement uses TRBV7-9 and TRBJ2-7; D call uncertain. The germline CDR1 and CDR2 sequences are SEHNR and FQNEAQ (reference sequence). The CDR3 runs to 11 residues. The germline V and J ends were trimmed by 4 bases and 5 bases, with 6 bases remaining between them. The full variable domain, completed using reference TRBV7-9 and TRBJ2-7, is DTGVSQNPRHKITKRGQNVTFRCDPISEHNRLYWYRQTLGQGPEFLTYFQNEAQLEKSRLLSDRFSAERPKGSFSTLEIQRTEQGDSAMYLCASSSLNEQYFGPGTRLTVT.